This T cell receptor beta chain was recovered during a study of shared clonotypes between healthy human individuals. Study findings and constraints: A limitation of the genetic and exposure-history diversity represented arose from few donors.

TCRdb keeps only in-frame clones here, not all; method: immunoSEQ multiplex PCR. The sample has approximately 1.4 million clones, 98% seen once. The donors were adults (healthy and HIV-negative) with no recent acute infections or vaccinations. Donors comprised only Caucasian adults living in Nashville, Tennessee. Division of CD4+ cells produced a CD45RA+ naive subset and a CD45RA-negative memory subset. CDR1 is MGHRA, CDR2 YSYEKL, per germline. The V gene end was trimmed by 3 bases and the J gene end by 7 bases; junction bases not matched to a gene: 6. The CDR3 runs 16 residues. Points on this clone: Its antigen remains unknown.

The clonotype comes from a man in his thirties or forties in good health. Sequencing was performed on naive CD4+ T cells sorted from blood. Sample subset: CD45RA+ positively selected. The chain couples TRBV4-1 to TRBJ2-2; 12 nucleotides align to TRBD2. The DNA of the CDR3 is TGCGCCAGCAGCCATGTGACTAGCGGGAGTCTCGGGGAGCTGTTTTTT. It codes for CASSHVTSGSLGELFF.